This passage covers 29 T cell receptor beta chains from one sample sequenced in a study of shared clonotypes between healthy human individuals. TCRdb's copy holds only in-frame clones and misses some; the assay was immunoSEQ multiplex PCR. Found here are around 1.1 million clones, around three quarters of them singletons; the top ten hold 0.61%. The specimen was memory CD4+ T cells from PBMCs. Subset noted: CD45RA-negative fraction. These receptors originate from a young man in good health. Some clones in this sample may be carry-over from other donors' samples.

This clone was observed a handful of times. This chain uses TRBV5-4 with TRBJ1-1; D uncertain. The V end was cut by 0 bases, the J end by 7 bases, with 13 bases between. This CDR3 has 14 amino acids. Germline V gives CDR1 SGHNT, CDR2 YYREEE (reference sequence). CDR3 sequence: CASSLEGPTGEAFF. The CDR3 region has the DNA TGTGCCAGCAGCTTGGAAGGACCCACGGGTGAAGCTTTCTTT. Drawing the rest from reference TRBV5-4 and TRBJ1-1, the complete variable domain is ETGVTQSPTHLIKTRGQQVTLRCSSQSGHNTVSWYQQALGQGPQFIFQYYREEENGRGNFPPRFSGLQFPNYSSELNVNALELDDSALYLCASSLEGPTGEAFFGQGTRLTVV.

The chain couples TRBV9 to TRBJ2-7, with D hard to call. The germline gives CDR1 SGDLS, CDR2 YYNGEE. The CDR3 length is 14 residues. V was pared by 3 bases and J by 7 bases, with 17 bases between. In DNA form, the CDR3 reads TGTGCCAGCAGCGCGGGCCCCCTTCGGCCTGAGCAGTACTTC. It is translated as CASSAGPLRPEQYF.

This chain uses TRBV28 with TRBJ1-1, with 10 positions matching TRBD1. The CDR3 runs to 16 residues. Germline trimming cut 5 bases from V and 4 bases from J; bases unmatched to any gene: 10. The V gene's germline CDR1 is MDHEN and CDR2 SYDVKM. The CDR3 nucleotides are TGTGCCAGCAGTGATCCGGGACAGGGGATGAGCACTGAAGCTTTCTTT. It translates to CASSDPGQGMSTEAFF.

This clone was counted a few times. CDR3 coding DNA: TGCGCCAGCAGCTTACAGGGGACAGAGACCCAGTACTTC. This translates into CASSLQGTETQYF. The V call is TRBV5-1, the J call TRBJ2-5; 7 bases fit TRBD1. From germline, CDR1 is SGHRS and CDR2 YFSETQ. CDR3 size: 13 residues. Trimming took 2 bases from V and 4 from J; bases not matched to a gene: 2.

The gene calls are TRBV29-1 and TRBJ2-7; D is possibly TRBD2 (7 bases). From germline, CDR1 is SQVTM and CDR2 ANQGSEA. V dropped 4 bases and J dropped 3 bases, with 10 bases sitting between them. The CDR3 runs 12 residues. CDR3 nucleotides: TGCAGCGTTGGGGGGGGGCTCTACGAGCAGTACTTC. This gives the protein CSVGGGLYEQYF.

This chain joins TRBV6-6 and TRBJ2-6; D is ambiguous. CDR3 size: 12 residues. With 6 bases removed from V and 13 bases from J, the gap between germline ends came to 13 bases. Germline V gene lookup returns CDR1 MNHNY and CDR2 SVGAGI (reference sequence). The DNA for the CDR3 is TGTGCCAGCAGCCAACAAGGAGCTGTCCTGACTTTC. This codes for CASSQQGAVLTF.

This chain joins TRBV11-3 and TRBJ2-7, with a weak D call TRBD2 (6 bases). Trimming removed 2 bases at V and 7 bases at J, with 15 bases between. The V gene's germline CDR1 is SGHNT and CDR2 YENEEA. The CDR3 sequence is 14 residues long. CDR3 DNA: TGTGCCAGCAGCTTATCGGTAGTCGGGGGTGAGCAGTACTTC. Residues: CASSLSVVGGEQYF.

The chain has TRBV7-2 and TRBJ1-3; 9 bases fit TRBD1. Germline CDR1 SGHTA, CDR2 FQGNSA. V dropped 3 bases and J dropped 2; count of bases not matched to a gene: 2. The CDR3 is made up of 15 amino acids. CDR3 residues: CASSFTGGAGNTIYF. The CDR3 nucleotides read TGTGCCAGCAGCTTCACAGGGGGCGCTGGAAACACCATATATTTT.

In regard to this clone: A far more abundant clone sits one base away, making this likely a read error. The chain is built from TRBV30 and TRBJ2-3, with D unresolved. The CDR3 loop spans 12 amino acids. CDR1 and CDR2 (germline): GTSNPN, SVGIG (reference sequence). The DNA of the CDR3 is TGTGCCAGGAGTACGGCCACAGATACGCAGTATTTT. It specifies CARSTATDTQYF.

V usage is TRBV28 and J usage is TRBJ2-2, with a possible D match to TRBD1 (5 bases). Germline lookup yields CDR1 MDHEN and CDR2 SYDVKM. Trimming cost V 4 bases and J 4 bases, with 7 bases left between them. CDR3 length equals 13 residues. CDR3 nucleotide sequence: TGTGCCAGCAGTTCGACAGCCACCGGGGAGCTGTTTTTT. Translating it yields CASSSTATGELFF. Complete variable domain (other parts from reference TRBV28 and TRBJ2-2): DVKVTQSSRYLVKRTGEKVFLECVQDMDHENMFWYRQDPGLGLRLIYFSYDVKMKEKGDIPEGYSVSREKKERFSLILESASTNQTSMYLCASSSTATGELFFGEGSRLTVL.

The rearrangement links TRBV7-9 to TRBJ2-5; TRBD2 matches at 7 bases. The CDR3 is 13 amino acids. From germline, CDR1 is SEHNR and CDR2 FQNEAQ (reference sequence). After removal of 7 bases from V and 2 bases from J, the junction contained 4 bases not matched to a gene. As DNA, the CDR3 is TGTGCCAGCACCCCCGGGGGGCAAGAGACCCAGTACTTC. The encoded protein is CASTPGGQETQYF.

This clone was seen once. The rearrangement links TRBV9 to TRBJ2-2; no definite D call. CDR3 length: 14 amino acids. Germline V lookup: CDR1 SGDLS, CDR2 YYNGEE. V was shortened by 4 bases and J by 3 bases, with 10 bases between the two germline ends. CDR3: CASSRIPYTGELFF. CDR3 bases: TGTGCCAGCAGCCGGATCCCCTACACCGGGGAGCTGTTTTTT. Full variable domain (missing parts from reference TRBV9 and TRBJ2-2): DSGVTQTPKHLITATGQRVTLRCSPRSGDLSVYWYQQSLDQGLQFLIQYYNGEERAKGNILERFSAQQFPDLHSELNLSSLELGDSALYFCASSRIPYTGELFFGEGSRLTVL.

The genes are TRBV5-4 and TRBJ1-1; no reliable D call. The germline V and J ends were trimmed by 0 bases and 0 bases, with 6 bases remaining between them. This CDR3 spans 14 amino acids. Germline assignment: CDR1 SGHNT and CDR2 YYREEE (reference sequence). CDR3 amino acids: CASSLAAVNTEAFF. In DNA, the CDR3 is TGTGCCAGCAGCTTGGCCGCGGTGAACACTGAAGCTTTCTTT.

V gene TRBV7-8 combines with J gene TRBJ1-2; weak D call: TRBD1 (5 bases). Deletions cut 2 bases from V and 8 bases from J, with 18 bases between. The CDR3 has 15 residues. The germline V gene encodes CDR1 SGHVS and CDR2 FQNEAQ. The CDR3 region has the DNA TGTGCCAGCAGCTTATCCATCGCGGGGCAGTGGGGCTACACCTTC. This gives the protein CASSLSIAGQWGYTF.

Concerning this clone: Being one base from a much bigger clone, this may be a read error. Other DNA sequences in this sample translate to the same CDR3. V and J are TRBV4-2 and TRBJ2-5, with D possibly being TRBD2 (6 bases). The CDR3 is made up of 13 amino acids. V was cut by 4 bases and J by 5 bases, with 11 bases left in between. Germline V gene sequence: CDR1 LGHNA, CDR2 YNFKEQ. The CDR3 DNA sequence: TGTGCCAGCAGCCGGGGGGTACAGGAGACCCAGTACTTC. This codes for CASSRGVQETQYF.

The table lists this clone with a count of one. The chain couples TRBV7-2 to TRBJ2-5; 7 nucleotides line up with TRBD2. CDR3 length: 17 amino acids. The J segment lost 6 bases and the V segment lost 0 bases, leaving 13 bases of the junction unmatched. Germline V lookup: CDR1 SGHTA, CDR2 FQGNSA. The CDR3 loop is CASSLARTGGPRKTQYF. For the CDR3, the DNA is TGTGCCAGCAGCTTAGCGAGAACGGGAGGCCCCCGGAAGACCCAGTACTTC.

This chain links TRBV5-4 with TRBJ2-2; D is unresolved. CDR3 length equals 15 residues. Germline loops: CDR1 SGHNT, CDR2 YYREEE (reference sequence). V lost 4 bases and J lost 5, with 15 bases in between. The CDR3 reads CASSTSRSWTGELFF. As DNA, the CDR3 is TGTGCCAGCAGCACATCTCGATCGTGGACCGGGGAGCTGTTTTTT.

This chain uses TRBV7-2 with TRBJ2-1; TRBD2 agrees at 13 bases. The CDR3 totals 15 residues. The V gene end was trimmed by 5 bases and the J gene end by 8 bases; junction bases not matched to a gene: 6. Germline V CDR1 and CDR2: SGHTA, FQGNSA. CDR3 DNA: TGTGCCAGCAGCCGACTAGCGGGAGGTTGGGATGAGCAGTTCTTC. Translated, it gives CASSRLAGGWDEQFF. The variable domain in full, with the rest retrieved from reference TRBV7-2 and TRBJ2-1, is GAGVSQSPSNKVTEKGKDVELRCDPISGHTALYWYRQSLGQGLEFLIYFQGNSAPDKSGLPSDRFSAERTGGSVSTLTIQRTQQEDSAVYLCASSRLAGGWDEQFFGPGTRLTVL.

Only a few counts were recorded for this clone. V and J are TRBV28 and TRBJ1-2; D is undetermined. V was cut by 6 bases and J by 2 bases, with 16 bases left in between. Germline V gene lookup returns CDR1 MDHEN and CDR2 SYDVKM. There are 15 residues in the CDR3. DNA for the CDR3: TGTGCCAGCAGCGGGAACAGTTTCGTAAACTATGGCTACACCTTC. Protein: CASSGNSFVNYGYTF.

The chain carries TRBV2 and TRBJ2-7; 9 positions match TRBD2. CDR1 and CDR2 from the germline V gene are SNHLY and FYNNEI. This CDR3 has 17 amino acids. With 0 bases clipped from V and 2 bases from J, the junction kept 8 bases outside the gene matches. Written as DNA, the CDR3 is TGTGCCAGCAGTGAAGCGCTTGGACTAGCGAAGCCCTACGAGCAGTACTTC. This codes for CASSEALGLAKPYEQYF.

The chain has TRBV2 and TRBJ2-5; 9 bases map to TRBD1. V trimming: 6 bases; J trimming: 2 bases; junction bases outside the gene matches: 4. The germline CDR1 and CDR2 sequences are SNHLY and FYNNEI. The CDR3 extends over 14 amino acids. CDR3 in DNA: TGTGCCAGCAGAGCCGACAGGGGGCAAGAGACCCAGTACTTC. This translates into CASRADRGQETQYF.

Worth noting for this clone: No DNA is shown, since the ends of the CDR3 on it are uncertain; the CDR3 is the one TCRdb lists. The CDR3 protein is CASSTSQGGRADTQYF. The chain couples TRBV28 to TRBJ2-3; the table's D call, TRBD2, has no DNA check behind it. CDR1 and CDR2 from the germline V gene are MDHEN and SYDVKM. The CDR3 sequence runs 16 residues, both termini included.

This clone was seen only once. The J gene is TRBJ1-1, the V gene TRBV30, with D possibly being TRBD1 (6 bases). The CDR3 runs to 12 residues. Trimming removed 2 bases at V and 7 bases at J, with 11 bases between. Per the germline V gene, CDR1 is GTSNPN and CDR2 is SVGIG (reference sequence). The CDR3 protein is CAWSSRTVEAFF. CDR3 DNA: TGTGCCTGGAGTTCCCGGACAGTTGAAGCTTTCTTT.

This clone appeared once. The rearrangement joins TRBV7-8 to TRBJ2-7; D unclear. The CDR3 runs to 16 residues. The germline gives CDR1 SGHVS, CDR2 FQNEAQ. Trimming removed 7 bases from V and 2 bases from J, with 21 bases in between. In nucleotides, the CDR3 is TGTGCCAGCACCCGGAGAAGGATTACTGGCCCCTACGAGCAGTACTTC. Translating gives CASTRRRITGPYEQYF.

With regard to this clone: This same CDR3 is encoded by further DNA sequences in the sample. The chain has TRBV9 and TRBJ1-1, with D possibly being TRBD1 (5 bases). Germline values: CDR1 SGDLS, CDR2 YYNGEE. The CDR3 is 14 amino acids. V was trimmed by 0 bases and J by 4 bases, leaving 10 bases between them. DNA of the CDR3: TGTGCCAGCAGCGTAGGAGGGGTTGGCACTGAAGCTTTCTTT. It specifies CASSVGGVGTEAFF. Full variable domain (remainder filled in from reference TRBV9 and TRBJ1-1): DSGVTQTPKHLITATGQRVTLRCSPRSGDLSVYWYQQSLDQGLQFLIQYYNGEERAKGNILERFSAQQFPDLHSELNLSSLELGDSALYFCASSVGGVGTEAFFGQGTRLTVV.

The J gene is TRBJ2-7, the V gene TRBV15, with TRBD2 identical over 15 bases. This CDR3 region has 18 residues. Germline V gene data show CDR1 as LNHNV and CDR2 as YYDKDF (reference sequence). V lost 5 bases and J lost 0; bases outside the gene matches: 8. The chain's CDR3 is CATSGLAGGPDRSYEQYF. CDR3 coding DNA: TGTGCCACCAGCGGACTAGCGGGAGGGCCAGACCGCTCCTACGAGCAGTACTTC.

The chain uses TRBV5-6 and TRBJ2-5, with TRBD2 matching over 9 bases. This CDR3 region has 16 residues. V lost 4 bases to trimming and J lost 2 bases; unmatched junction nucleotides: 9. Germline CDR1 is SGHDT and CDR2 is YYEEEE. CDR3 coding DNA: TGTGCCAGCAGCCCAATTGGCGGGAGGGCTCAAGAGACCCAGTACTTC. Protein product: CASSPIGGRAQETQYF.

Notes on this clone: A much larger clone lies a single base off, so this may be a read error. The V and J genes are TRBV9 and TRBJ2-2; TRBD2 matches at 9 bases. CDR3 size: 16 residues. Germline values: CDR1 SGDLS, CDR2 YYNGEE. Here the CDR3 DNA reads TGTGCCAGCAGCTCCGGACTAGCGCCGAACGCCGGGGAGCTGTTTTTT. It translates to CASSSGLAPNAGELFF.

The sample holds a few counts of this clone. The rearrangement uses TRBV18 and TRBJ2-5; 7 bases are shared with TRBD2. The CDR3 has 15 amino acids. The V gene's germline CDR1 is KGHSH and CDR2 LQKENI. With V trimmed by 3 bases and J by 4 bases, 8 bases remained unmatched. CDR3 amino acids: CASSPRTRRVETQYF. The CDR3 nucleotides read TGTGCCAGCTCACCCCGGACTAGGAGAGTAGAGACCCAGTACTTC.